Sequencing of this TCR beta chain was carried out in a study of cytomegalovirus exposure and HLA in healthy donors. PCR was performed using 60 Vbeta and 13 Jbeta primers. Method: immunoSEQ multiplex PCR; TCRdb's copy keeps in-frame clones and lacks some. In the table there are 95,000 to 100,000 clones, about four fifths of which are singletons. Regarding this clone: The antigen is not known.

Germline CDR1 reads MNHNS; CDR2 reads SASEGT. The CDR3 sequence is 13 residues long. V was cut by 6 bases and J by 5 bases, with 13 bases left in between. Whole-study findings and limits: The study recorded more than 150 TCR beta chains that were cytomegalovirus-associated.

Source material: PBMCs. The chain employs TRBV6-1 and TRBJ2-5; D remains ambiguous. The TCR originated in a woman aged 40 to 55 in good health and CMV-seronegative. Written as DNA, the CDR3 is TGTGCCAGCAGGGAGTCCGGAGCGGAGACCCAGTACTTC. Translated, it gives CASRESGAETQYF.